Below, 18 T cell receptor beta chains from the same sample are listed, as sequenced in a study of blood T cell repertoires in COVID-19. Sequenced by immunoSEQ multiplex PCR; TCRdb stores in-frame clones only, minus some. The sample has a few hundred thousand clones; over 75% are singletons. Sequenced material: peripheral blood. These receptors were collected from a human donor with COVID-19, enrolled during active disease. The donor label of this sample is uncertain.

V is TRBV7-2 and J is TRBJ2-7, with D perhaps TRBD2 (6 bases). Germline lookup yields CDR1 SGHTA and CDR2 FQGNSA. Trimming pared 0 bases from V and 0 bases from J, leaving 9 bases between. The CDR3 runs 15 residues. The CDR3 bases are TGTGCCAGCAGCTTAGCGGGACTTAGCTCCTACGAGCAGTACTTC. Amino acids: CASSLAGLSSYEQYF.

The chain combines TRBV18 with TRBJ1-6; 7 bases map to TRBD1. Trimming at V came to 3 bases and at J to 7 bases, leaving 12 bases not matched to a gene. This CDR3 spans 17 amino acids. Germline V gives CDR1 KGHSH, CDR2 LQKENI. For the CDR3, the DNA is TGTGCCAGCTCACCTTCGAGAGGGGGCCAAGGGAATTCACCCCTCCACTTT. Protein sequence: CASSPSRGGQGNSPLHF.

The J gene is TRBJ2-1, the V gene TRBV12-5; 7 nucleotides match TRBD1. This CDR3 has 13 amino acids. The germline V gene encodes CDR1 LGHNT and CDR2 FRNRAP. Germline trimming cut 7 bases from V and 7 bases from J; bases unmatched to any gene: 7. The CDR3 DNA sequence: TGTGCTAGTGCTCTGACAGGGTTAAATGAGCAGTTCTTC. Its protein is CASALTGLNEQFF. Drawing the rest from reference TRBV12-5 and TRBJ2-1, the complete variable domain is DARVTQTPRHKVTEMGQEVTMRCQPILGHNTVFWYRQTMMQGLELLAYFRNRAPLDDSGMPKDRFSAEMPDATLATLKIQPSEPRDSAVYFCASALTGLNEQFFGPGTRLTVL.

The chain has TRBV7-2 and TRBJ2-2; maybe TRBD2 (5 bases). Germline CDR1 SGHTA, CDR2 FQGNSA. The CDR3 consists of 16 residues. V shed 5 bases and J shed 5 bases, with 18 bases lying between them. CDR3 sequence: CASSTRHSLGTGELFF. CDR3 sequence (DNA): TGTGCCAGCAGCACTAGGCACTCTTTGGGGACCGGGGAGCTGTTTTTT.

Details on this clone: The same CDR3 also results from other DNA sequences found in this sample. V is TRBV18 and J is TRBJ2-7; 9 bases match TRBD1. Losses at the gene ends were 3 bases for V and 5 bases for J; bases not matched to a gene: 2. The CDR3 contains 13 residues. CDR1 KGHSH and CDR2 LQKENI come from the germline V gene. For the CDR3, the DNA is TGTGCCAGCTCACCCGGGACAGGGAACGAGCAGTACTTC. Amino acids: CASSPGTGNEQYF.

The V call is TRBV5-8, the J call TRBJ2-3; D uncertain. CDR3 length: 14 amino acids. The germline CDR1 and CDR2 sequences are SGHTS and YDEGEE. V lost 2 bases and J 4 bases, leaving 11 bases between the germline ends. For the CDR3, the DNA is TGTGCCAGCAGCTTACTCTACGAAGCAGATACGCAGTATTTT. Its protein is CASSLLYEADTQYF.

V usage is TRBV2 and J usage is TRBJ2-5; D is perhaps TRBD2 (6 bases). Between the trimmed V and J ends, which lost 6 bases and 2 bases, there was a span of 13 bases. The CDR3 is 14 residues long. In germline, CDR1 is SNHLY, CDR2 FYNNEI. The CDR3 loop is CASSPGTQQETQYF. DNA for the CDR3: TGTGCCAGCAGCCCCGGGACTCAGCAAGAGACCCAGTACTTC.

This clone was seen just once. The rearrangement links TRBV11-3 to TRBJ2-2; TRBD1 might be the D (6 bases). V lost 6 bases, J lost 6 bases, and 11 bases lay in between. The CDR3 loop spans 13 amino acids. Germline V gene data show CDR1 as SGHNT and CDR2 as YENEEA. The chain's CDR3 is CASSYRVAGELFF. CDR3 nucleotides: TGTGCCAGCAGTTACAGGGTGGCCGGGGAGCTGTTTTTT.

The gene calls are TRBV3-1 (or the pseudogene TRBV3-2) and TRBJ2-7; 13 positions match TRBD2. V lost 0 bases, J lost 0 bases, and 8 bases stayed unmatched. The CDR3 contains 19 residues. Germline V gene sequence: CDR1 LGHDT, CDR2 YNNKEL (reference sequence). Here the CDR3 reads CASSQERGTSGVSSYEQYF. CDR3 DNA sequence: TGTGCCAGCAGCCAAGAGAGGGGGACTAGCGGGGTATCCTCCTACGAGCAGTACTTC.

The rearrangement uses TRBV11-2 and TRBJ2-3; the D gene is possibly TRBD2 (6 bases). CDR1 and CDR2 from the germline V gene are SGHAT and FQNNGV. V was cut by 1 base and J by 2 bases, with 16 bases left in between. The CDR3 consists of 17 residues. In DNA form, the CDR3 reads TGTGCCAGCAGCTTAGTACCGGGCGGACTAACCACAGATACGCAGTATTTT. Residues: CASSLVPGGLTTDTQYF.

V and J are TRBV29-1 and TRBJ2-2; 12 nucleotides line up with TRBD1. Germline CDR1 and CDR2: SQVTM and ANQGSEA. The V and J ends lost 0 bases and 6 bases, in that order; junction bases with no gene match: 8. This CDR3 is built from 17 residues. The CDR3 sequence is CSVEDHGTGGTAGELFF. As DNA, the CDR3 is TGCAGCGTTGAAGACCACGGGACAGGGGGCACGGCCGGGGAGCTGTTTTTT.

This sequence joins TRBV9 and TRBJ1-1; D ambiguous. V lost 0 bases and J 0 bases, leaving 15 bases between the germline ends. Looked up from germline, CDR1 is SGDLS and CDR2 is YYNGEE. This CDR3 contains 17 residues. The CDR3 sequence: CASSVGANLNMNTEAFF. The CDR3 nucleotides are TGTGCCAGCAGCGTAGGGGCCAACCTGAACATGAACACTGAAGCTTTCTTT.

As to this clone: Other DNA sequences of this sample code for an identical CDR3. The chain couples TRBV19 to TRBJ1-4, with D possibly matching TRBD1 (6 bases). The germline V gene has CDR1 LNHDA and CDR2 SQIVND (reference sequence). The CDR3 is 15 residues long. The ends were cut back, 2 bases at V and 3 bases at J, with 10 bases in the middle. The CDR3 coding sequence is TGTGCCAGTAGTATAAACAGGGAGCCTAATGAAAAACTGTTTTTT. Its translation is CASSINREPNEKLFF.

The rearrangement uses TRBV28 and TRBJ2-1; D not certain. The CDR3 length is 15 residues. The V end lost 6 bases, the J end lost 0 bases, and 12 bases lay between the germline ends. Germline values: CDR1 MDHEN, CDR2 SYDVKM. The CDR3 loop is CASRIALGSYNEQFF. CDR3 nucleotides: TGTGCCAGCAGAATAGCTCTGGGCTCCTACAATGAGCAGTTCTTC.

The chain has TRBV28 and TRBJ2-5, with TRBD1 identical over 9 bases. Germline-derived CDR1 and CDR2 are MDHEN and SYDVKM. The length of the CDR3 is 18 residues. J lost 5 bases, V lost 4 bases, and 17 bases had no gene match. This CDR3 is CASSSPPWGTGREETQYF. CDR3 sequence (DNA): TGTGCCAGCAGTTCCCCACCGTGGGGGACAGGGAGAGAGGAGACCCAGTACTTC.

This clone was seen only a few times. This chain connects TRBV2 to TRBJ1-1, with D uncertain. The CDR3 runs to 13 residues. Germline V CDR1 and CDR2: SNHLY, FYNNEI. V was trimmed by 2 bases and J by 3 bases, leaving 7 bases between them. The chain's CDR3 is CASSELYYTEAFF. CDR3 nucleotides: TGTGCCAGCAGTGAACTGTACTACACTGAAGCTTTCTTT.

The chain carries TRBV5-1 and TRBJ2-1; 13 bases match TRBD2. This CDR3 is built from 15 residues. V gave up 5 bases and J gave up 6 bases; unmatched junction bases: 5. Germline V gene sequence: CDR1 SGHRS, CDR2 YFSETQ. The DNA of the CDR3 is TGCGCCAGCAGTGCCGGGACTAGCGGGACCAATGAGCAGTTCTTC. Translating it yields CASSAGTSGTNEQFF.

This chain links TRBV19 with TRBJ2-1, with 10 bases identical to TRBD2. This CDR3 region has 16 residues. The J segment lost 6 bases and the V segment lost 4 bases, leaving 9 bases of the junction unmatched. From germline, CDR1 is LNHDA and CDR2 SQIVND (reference sequence). The CDR3 DNA is TGTGCCAGTAGTAAAGTAGCGGGAGGACCGACCAATGAGCAGTTCTTC. Translated, it gives CASSKVAGGPTNEQFF.